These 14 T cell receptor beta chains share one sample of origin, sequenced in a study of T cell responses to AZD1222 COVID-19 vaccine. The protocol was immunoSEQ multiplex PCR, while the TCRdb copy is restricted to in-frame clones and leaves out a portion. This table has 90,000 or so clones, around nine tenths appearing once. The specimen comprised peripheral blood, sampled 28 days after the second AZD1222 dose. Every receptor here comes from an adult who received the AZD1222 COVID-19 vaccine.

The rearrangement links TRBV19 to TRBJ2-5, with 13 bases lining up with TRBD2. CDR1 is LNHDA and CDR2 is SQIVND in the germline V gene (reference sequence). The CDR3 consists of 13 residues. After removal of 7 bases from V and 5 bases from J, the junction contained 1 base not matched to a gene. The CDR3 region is CASTGLAGETQYF. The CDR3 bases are TGTGCCAGTACGGGACTAGCGGGGGAGACCCAGTACTTC.

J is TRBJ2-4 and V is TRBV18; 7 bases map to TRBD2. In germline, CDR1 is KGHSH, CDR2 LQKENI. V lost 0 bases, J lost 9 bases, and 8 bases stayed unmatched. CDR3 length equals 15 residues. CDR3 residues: CASSPPIVTGGIQYF. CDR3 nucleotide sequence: TGTGCCAGCTCACCACCTATAGTTACGGGGGGCATTCAGTACTTC. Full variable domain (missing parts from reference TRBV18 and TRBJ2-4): NAGVMQNPRHLVRRRGQEARLRCSPMKGHSHVYWYRQLPEEGLKFMVYLQKENIIDESGMPKERFSAEFPKEGPSILRIQQVVRGDSAAYFCASSPPIVTGGIQYFGAGTRLSVL.

The CDR3 DNA reads TGTGCCAGCGGGGAACAGGGGGCGCCGAATAGTGAGCAGTTCTTC. As protein: CASGEQGAPNSEQFF. The V gene is TRBV9, the J gene TRBJ2-1; 9 bases map to TRBD1. CDR1 SGDLS and CDR2 YYNGEE come from the germline V gene. The CDR3 sequence is 15 residues long. Losses at the gene ends were 7 bases for V and 9 bases for J; bases not matched to a gene: 14.

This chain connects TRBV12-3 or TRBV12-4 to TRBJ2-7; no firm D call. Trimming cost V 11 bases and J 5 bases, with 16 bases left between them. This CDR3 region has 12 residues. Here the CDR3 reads CASALGFHEQYF. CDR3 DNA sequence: TGTGCCTCTGCCCTGGGCTTCCACGAGCAGTACTTC.

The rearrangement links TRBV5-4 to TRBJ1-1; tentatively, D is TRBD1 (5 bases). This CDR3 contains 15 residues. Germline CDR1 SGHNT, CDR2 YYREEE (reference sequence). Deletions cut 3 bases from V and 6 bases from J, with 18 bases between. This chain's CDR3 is CASSSTIGAGAEAFF. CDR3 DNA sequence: TGTGCCAGCAGCTCGACGATAGGGGCCGGCGCTGAAGCTTTCTTT.

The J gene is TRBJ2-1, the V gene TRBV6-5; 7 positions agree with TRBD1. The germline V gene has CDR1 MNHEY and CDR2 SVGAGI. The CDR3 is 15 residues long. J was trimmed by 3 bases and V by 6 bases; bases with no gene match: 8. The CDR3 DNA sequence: TGTGCCAGCAGCAAGGGGGCCAGCGGCTACAATGAGCAGTTCTTC. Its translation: CASSKGASGYNEQFF.

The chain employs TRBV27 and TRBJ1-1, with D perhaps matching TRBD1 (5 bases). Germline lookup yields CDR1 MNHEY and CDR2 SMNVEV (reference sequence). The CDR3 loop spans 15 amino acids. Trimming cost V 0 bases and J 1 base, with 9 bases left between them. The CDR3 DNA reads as TGTGCCAGCAGTTTATCTTCAGGGACGAACACTGAAGCTTTCTTT. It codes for CASSLSSGTNTEAFF.

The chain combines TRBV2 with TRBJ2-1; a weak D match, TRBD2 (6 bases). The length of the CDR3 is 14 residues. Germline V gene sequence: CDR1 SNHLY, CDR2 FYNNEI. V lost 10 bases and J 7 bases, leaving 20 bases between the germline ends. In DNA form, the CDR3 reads TGTGCCATCTGGGTAGGTGGGGGGAAGAATGAGCAGTTCTTC. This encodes CAIWVGGGKNEQFF.

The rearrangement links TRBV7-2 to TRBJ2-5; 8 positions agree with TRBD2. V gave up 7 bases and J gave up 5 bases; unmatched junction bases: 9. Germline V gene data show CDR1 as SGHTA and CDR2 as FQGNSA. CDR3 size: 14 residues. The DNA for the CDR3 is TGTGCCAGCAAGTGGACTAGCCAAGGGGAGACCCAGTACTTC. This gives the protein CASKWTSQGETQYF.

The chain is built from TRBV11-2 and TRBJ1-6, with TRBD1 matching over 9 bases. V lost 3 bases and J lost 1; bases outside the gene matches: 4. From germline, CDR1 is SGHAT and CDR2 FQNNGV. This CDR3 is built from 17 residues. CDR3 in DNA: TGTGCCAGCAGCTTGGGACAGGGCGGTTCCTATAATTCACCCCTCCACTTT. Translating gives CASSLGQGGSYNSPLHF.

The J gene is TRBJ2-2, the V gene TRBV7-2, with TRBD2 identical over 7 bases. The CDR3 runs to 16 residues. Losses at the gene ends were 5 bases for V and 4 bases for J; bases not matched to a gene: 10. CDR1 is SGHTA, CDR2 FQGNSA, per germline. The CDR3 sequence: CASSPRDYLRTGELFF. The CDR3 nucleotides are TGTGCCAGCAGCCCCCGGGACTACCTTCGCACCGGGGAGCTGTTTTTT.

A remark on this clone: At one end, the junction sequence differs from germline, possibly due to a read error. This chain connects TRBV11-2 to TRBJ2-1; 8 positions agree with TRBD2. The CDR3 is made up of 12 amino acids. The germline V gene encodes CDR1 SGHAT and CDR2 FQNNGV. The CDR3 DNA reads TGCGCATCAAACGGGGGGGCCGGTGAGCAGTTCTTC. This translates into CASNGGAGEQFF.

The CDR3 DNA follows: TGTGCCAGCAGTTTATCGCCGCCAGGACTGGGTGAAGCTTTCTTT. Protein product: CASSLSPPGLGEAFF. The chain joins TRBV28 to TRBJ1-1; no clear D. The CDR3 length is 15 residues. Germline V lookup: CDR1 MDHEN, CDR2 SYDVKM. V lost 1 base, J lost 7 bases, and 16 bases lay in between.

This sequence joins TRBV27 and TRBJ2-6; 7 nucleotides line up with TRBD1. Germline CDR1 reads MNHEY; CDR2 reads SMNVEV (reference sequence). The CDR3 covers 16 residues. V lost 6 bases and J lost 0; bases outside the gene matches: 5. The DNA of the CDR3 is TGTGCCAGCAGCGACAGGGAGAGCTCTGGGGCCAACGTCCTGACTTTC. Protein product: CASSDRESSGANVLTF.